The entry below gives a single TCR beta chain sequence along with its context. Its target is not known. The data are from a study of OX40 agonist ivuxolimab in advanced cancers. The study's findings and limits: What antigens the expanded peripheral T cells recognized was never established. Relative to CD4+, CD8+ T cells held more expanded clones on average.

Using immunoSEQ multiplex PCR, the repertoire was profiled, and TCRdb retains in-frame clones only, with some absent. The sample holds about 55,000 clones, 77% seen once. Samples of blood were obtained at baseline, on cycle 4 day 1, and on cycle 7 day 1. The sequence derives from an adult with an advanced solid tumor such as melanoma, head and neck, liver or kidney cancer. The source was CD4+ or CD8+ T cells sorted from blood, collected in a trial of the OX40 agonist ivuxolimab.

The CDR3 DNA sequence: TGTGCCAGCAGCTCAGCAGGGGGCACTGAAGCTTTCTTT. Its protein product is CASSSAGGTEAFF. The chain has TRBV21-1 and TRBJ1-1; the table calls TRBD1, which could not be checked here. TRBV21-1 is annotated as a pseudogene. There are 13 residues in the CDR3.